The 6 T cell receptor beta chains presented below share a single source sample, sequenced in a study of cytomegalovirus exposure and HLA in healthy donors listed by TCRdb under 2017. The library was obtained by the immunoSEQ multiplex PCR assay. The multiplex PCR relied on a mix of 60 forward primers for TCR Vbeta segments and 13 reverse primers for TCR Jbeta segments. Held by TCRdb, this immuneACCESS table contains in-frame sequences only and omits some clones. Under half of the omission traces to an unresolved V gene where checked; the cause of the rest is unknown. This sample's table lists under 250,000 clones. Jointly, the top ten make up 1.1% of the sample. Sequencing input: PBMCs. Receptor source: a girl aged 2 to 10 in good health and CMV-seropositive.

The chain recombines TRBV7-8 with TRBJ2-7; D gene ambiguous. The CDR3 sequence is 16 residues long. Germline CDR1 SGHVS, CDR2 FQNEAQ. V was cut by 1 base and J by 4 bases, with 17 bases left in between. The CDR3 loop is CASSLENSLSSYEQYF. CDR3 DNA: TGTGCCAGCAGCTTAGAAAACAGCCTTAGTTCTTACGAGCAGTACTTC.

This chain uses TRBV11-2 with TRBJ2-7, with TRBD1 matching 9 bases. This CDR3 is built from 15 residues. CDR1 and CDR2 from the germline V gene are SGHAT and FQNNGV. V lost 2 bases to trimming and J lost 3 bases; unmatched junction nucleotides: 5. For the CDR3, the DNA is TGTGCCAGCAGCTTATCCGGGACAGGGATCTACGAGCAGTACTTC. Translation gives CASSLSGTGIYEQYF.

The chain recombines TRBV28 with TRBJ1-1, with a possible D match to TRBD1 (5 bases). Germline CDR1 reads MDHEN; CDR2 reads SYDVKM. The CDR3 has 15 residues. Trimming shortened V by 5 bases and J by 5 bases, and 18 bases separated the two germline ends. The CDR3 here is CASSPPGPQGTEAFF. CDR3 nucleotide sequence: TGTGCCAGCAGTCCGCCCGGGCCCCAGGGAACTGAAGCTTTCTTT.

Points on this clone: An end of the junction differs from the germline gene, which may be a read error. This chain links TRBV10-3 with TRBJ1-2; weak D call: TRBD1 (6 bases). The CDR3 loop spans 12 amino acids. Germline V CDR1 and CDR2: ENHRY, SYGVKD. CDR3 amino acids: CAISEEGGTSAF. The CDR3 nucleotides read TGTGCCATCAGTGAAGAGGGGGGGACCAGTGCCTTC.

The chain combines TRBV10-3 with TRBJ2-3, with unresolved D. In germline, CDR1 is ENHRY, CDR2 SYGVKD. The V gene lost 9 bases and the J gene lost 1 base, with 11 bases spanning the gap. The CDR3 runs to 13 residues. CDR3 sequence (DNA): TGTGCCATTAGCCTTGAGCGCACAGATACGCAGTATTTT. Its protein product is CAISLERTDTQYF.

The chain uses TRBV18 and TRBJ2-6, with a tentative D call TRBD1 (6 bases). This CDR3 spans 16 amino acids. CDR1 and CDR2 from the germline V gene are KGHSH and LQKENI. Trimming took 4 bases from V and 4 from J, leaving 14 bases between them. CDR3: CASSLRGSSGANVLTF. DNA of the CDR3: TGTGCCAGCTCACTTAGGGGGTCATCCGGGGCCAACGTCCTGACTTTC.